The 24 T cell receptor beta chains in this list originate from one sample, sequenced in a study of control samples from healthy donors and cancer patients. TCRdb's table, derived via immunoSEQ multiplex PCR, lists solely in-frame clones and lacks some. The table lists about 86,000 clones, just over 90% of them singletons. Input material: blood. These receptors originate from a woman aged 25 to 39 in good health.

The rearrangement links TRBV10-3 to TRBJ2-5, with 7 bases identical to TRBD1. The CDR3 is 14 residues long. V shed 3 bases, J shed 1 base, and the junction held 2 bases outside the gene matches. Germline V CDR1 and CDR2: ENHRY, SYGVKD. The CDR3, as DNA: TGTGCCATCAGTGACGACAGGGCCCAAGAGACCCAGTACTTC. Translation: CAISDDRAQETQYF.

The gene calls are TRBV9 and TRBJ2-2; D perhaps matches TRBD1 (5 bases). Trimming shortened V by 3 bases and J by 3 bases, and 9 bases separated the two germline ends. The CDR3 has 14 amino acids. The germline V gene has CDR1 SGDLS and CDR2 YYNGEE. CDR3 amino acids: CASSADRHTGELFF. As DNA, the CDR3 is TGTGCCAGCAGCGCCGACAGACACACCGGGGAGCTGTTTTTT.

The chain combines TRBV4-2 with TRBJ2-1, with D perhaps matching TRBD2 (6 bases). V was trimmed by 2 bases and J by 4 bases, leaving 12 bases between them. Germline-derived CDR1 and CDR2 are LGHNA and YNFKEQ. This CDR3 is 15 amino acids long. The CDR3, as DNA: TGTGCCAGCAGCCAACTTAGCGGCCCATACAATGAGCAGTTCTTC. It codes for CASSQLSGPYNEQFF.

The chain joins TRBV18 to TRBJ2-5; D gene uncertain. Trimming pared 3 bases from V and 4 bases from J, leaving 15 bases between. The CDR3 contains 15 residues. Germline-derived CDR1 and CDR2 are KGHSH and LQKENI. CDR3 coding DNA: TGTGCCAGCTCACCGGTGGAATCCGCCCGAGAGACCCAGTACTTC. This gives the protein CASSPVESARETQYF.

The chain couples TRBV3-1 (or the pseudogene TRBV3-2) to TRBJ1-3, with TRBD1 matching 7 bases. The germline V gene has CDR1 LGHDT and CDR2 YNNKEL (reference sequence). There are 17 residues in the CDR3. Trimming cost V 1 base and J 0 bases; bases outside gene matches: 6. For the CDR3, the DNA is TGTGCCAGCAGCCAAGGGGAACCAGGGGGCTCTGGAAACACCATATATTTT. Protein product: CASSQGEPGGSGNTIYF.

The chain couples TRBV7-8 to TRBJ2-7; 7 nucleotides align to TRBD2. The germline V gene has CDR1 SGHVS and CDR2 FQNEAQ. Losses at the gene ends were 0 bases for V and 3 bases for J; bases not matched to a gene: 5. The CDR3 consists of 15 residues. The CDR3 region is CASSLAQTSFYEQYF. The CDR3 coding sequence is TGTGCCAGCAGCTTAGCCCAGACTAGCTTCTACGAGCAGTACTTC.

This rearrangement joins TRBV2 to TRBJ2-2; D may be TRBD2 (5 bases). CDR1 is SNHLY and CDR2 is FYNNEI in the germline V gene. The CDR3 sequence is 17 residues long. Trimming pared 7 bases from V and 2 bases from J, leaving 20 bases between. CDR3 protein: CASKPRAVWGNTGELFF. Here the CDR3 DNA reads TGTGCCAGCAAACCCCGAGCGGTCTGGGGAAACACCGGGGAGCTGTTTTTT.

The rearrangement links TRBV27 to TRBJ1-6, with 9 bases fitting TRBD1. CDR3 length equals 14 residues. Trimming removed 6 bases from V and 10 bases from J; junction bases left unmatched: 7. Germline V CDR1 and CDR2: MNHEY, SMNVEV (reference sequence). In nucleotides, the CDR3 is TGTGCCAGCAGAGAGGACAGGGGTGGATCACCCCTCCACTTT. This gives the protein CASREDRGGSPLHF.

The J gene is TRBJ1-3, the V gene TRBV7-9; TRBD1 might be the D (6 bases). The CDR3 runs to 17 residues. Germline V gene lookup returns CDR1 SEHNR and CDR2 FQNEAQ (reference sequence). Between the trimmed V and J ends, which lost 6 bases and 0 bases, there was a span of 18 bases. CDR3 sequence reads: CASSSRGTFNSGNTIYF. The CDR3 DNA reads TGTGCCAGCAGTTCCAGGGGCACATTCAACTCTGGAAACACCATATATTTT.

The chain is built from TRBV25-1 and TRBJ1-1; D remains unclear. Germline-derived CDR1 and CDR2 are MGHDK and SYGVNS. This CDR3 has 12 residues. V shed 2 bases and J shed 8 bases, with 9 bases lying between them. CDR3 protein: CASSESEAEAFF. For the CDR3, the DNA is TGTGCCAGCAGTGAAAGTGAGGCGGAAGCTTTCTTT.

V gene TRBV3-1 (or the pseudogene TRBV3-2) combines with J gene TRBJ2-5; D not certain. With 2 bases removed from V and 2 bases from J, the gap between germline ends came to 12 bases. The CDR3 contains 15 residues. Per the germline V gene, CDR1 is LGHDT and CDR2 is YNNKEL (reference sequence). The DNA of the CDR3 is TGTGCCAGCAGCCAAAGGGCAGCAGCACAAGAGACCCAGTACTTC. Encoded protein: CASSQRAAAQETQYF.

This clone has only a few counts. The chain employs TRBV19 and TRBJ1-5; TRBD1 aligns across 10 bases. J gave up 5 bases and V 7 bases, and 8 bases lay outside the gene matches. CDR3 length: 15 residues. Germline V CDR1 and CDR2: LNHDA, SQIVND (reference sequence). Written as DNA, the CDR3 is TGTGCCAGTACCCCGACAGGGGGCGCCGATCAGCCCCAGCATTTT. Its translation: CASTPTGGADQPQHF.

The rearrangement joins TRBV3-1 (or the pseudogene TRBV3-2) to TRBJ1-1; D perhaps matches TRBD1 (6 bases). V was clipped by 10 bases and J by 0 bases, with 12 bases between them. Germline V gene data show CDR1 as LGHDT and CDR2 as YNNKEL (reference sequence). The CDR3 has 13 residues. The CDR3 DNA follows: TGTGCCATAGCACAGGGAATGAACACTGAAGCTTTCTTT. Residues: CAIAQGMNTEAFF.

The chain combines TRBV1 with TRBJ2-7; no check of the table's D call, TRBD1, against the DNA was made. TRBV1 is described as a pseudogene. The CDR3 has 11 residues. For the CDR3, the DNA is TGCACCAGCAGCCAAGGACAAGAGCAGTACTTC. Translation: CTSSQGQEQYF.

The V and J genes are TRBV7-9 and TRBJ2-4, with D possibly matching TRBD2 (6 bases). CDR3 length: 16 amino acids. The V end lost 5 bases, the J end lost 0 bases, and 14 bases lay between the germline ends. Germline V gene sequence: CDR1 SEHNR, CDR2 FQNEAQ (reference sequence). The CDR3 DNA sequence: TGTGCCAGCAGCCACACCTTTAGCGGAGCCAAAAACATTCAGTACTTC. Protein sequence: CASSHTFSGAKNIQYF.

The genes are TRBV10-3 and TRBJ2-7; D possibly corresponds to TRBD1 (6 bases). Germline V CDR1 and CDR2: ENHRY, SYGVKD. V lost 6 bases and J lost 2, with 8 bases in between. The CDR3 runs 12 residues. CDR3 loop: CAIRDSAYEQYF. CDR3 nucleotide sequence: TGTGCCATCAGGGACAGCGCCTACGAGCAGTACTTC.

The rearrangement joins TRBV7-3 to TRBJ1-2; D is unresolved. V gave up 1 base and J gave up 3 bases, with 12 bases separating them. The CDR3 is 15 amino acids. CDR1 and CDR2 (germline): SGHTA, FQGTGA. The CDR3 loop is CASSLRREGDYGYTF. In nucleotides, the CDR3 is TGTGCCAGCAGCTTAAGACGGGAAGGCGACTATGGCTACACCTTC.

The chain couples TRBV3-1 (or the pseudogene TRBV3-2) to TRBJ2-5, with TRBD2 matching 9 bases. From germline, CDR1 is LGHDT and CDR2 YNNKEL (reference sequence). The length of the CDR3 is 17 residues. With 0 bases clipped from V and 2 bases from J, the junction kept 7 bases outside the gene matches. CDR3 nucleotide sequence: TGTGCCAGCAGCCAAGATAGACTAGCGGAGATACAAGAGACCCAGTACTTC. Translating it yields CASSQDRLAEIQETQYF.

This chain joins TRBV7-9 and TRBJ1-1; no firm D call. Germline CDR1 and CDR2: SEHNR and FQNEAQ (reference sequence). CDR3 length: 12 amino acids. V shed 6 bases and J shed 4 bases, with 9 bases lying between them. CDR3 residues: CASSGPGTEAFF. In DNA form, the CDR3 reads TGTGCCAGCAGTGGGCCCGGCACTGAAGCTTTCTTT.

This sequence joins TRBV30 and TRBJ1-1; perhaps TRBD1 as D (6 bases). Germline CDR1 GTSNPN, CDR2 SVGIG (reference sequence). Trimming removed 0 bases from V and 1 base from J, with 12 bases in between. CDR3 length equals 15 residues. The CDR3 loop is CAWSVFGGQNTEAFF. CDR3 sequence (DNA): TGTGCCTGGAGTGTATTCGGGGGGCAGAACACTGAAGCTTTCTTT.

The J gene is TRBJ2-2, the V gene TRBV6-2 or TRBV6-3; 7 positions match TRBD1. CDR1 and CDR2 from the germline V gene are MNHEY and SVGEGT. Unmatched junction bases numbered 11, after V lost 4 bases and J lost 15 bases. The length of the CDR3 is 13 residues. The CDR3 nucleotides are TGTGCCAGCAGTTTTATGCCGGGACAGAAGGTGTTTTTT. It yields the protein CASSFMPGQKVFF.

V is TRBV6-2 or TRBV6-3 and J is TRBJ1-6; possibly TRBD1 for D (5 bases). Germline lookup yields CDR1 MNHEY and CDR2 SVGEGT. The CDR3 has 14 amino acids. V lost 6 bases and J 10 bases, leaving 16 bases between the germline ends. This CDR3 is CASSTDKGSSPLHF. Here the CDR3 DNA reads TGTGCCAGCAGCACAGACAAGGGGAGCTCACCCCTCCACTTT.

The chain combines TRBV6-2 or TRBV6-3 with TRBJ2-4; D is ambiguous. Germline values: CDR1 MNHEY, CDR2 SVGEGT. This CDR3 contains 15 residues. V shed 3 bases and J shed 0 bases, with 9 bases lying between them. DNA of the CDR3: TGTGCCAGCAGTTATACTAACTTAGCCAAAAACATTCAGTACTTC. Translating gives CASSYTNLAKNIQYF.

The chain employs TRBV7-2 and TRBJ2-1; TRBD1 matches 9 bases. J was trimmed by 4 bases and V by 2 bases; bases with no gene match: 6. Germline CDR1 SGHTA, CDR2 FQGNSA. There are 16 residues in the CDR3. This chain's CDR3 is CASSLTGTGMYNEQFF. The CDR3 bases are TGTGCCAGCAGCTTAACCGGGACAGGGATGTACAATGAGCAGTTCTTC.